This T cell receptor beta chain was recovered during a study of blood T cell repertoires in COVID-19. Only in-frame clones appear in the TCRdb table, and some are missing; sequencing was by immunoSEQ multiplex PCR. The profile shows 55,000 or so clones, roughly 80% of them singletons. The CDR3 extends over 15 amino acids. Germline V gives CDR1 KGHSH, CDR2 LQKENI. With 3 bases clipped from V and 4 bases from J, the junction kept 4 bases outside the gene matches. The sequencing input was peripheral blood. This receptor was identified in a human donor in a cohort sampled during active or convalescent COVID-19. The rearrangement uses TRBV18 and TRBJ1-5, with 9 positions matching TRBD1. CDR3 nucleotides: TGTGCCAGCTCACCGAGACAGGGGGGGAATCAGCCCCAGCATTTT. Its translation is CASSPRQGGNQPQHF.